This entry is about one TCR beta chain. Its antigen is still unknown. The length of the CDR3 is 11 residues. The germline CDR1 and CDR2 sequences are SGHTA and FQGNSA. V was trimmed by 4 bases and J by 4 bases, leaving 4 bases between them. TCR beta cDNA libraries included unique molecular identifiers. TCRdb used MiXCR to reprocess the PCR reads, holding one entry per CDR3 protein. Among about 380,000 distinct CDR3 sequences listed, less than 35% were seen once. The record originates from a study of post-analysis software for immune sequencing data. Notes on the study in general: A few TRBV segments occurring more often in patients than controls included TRBV5-6, TRBV5-1 and TRBV20-1. Normalized Chao1 diversity was significantly lower in multiple sclerosis patients than in controls.

The J gene is TRBJ2-5, the V gene TRBV7-2; D is undetermined. The sequenced sample was blood. The TCR sequence derives from a girl aged 10 to 17 with multiple sclerosis. CDR3 loop: CASSYPETQYF. CDR3 in DNA: TGTGCCAGCAGCTACCCAGAGACCCAGTACTTC.